One and the same sample provided the 18 T cell receptor beta chains below, sequenced in a study of T cells expressing NK-cell markers. TCRdb processed the 5' RACE reads again and assigns one entry to each CDR3 protein, with no DNA. With about 430,000 distinct CDR3 sequences in the sample, the ten largest clones hold more than 1.4%. Sequenced sample: blood T cells: a sorted CD56 or NKG2C T cell subset, CD4+ or CD8+ T cells, or bulk PBMC T cells (not recorded which). Receptor source: a woman aged 50 to 60 in good health.

The rearrangement joins TRBV5-1 to TRBJ2-7. This CDR3 is built from 11 residues. Per the germline V gene, CDR1 is SGHRS and CDR2 is YFSETQ. Here the CDR3 reads CASRGSYEQYF. Full variable domain (missing parts from reference TRBV5-1 and TRBJ2-7): KAGVTQTPRYLIKTRGQQVTLSCSPISGHRSVSWYQQTPGQGLQFLFEYFSETQRNKGNFPGRFSGRQFSNSRSEMNVSTLELGDSALYLCASRGSYEQYFGPGTRLTVT.

This chain uses TRBV6-5 with TRBJ2-5. Germline V gene data show CDR1 as MNHEY and CDR2 as SVGAGI. The length of the CDR3 is 17 residues. CDR3 region: CASSYRFDTSTKETQYF.

The chain uses TRBV5-1 and TRBJ2-2; checking the TCRdb D call of TRBD2 is not possible without DNA. This CDR3 has 15 amino acids. Germline V gene data show CDR1 as SGHRS and CDR2 as YFSETQ. This CDR3 reads CASSSNQARTGELFF.

CDR3 loop: CSARDPGSVLNEQFF. The chain joins TRBV20-1 to TRBJ2-1; TCRdb's D gene call, TRBD1, goes unchecked for lack of DNA. In germline, CDR1 is DFQATT, CDR2 SNEGSKA (reference sequence). The CDR3 covers 15 residues.

This rearrangement joins TRBV5-1 to TRBJ1-2; TCRdb's assignment of TRBD1 cannot be checked, as there is no DNA. CDR3 size: 13 residues. The V gene's germline CDR1 is SGHRS and CDR2 YFSETQ. The CDR3 sequence is CASSRDRDYGYTF.

This CDR3 is CASSREGASNQPQHF. The J gene is TRBJ1-5, the V gene TRBV12-3 or TRBV12-4. This CDR3 spans 15 amino acids.

J is TRBJ1-1 and V is TRBV12-3 or TRBV12-4; with no DNA, the TCRdb D assignment of TRBD1 cannot be verified. The CDR3 contains 15 residues. CDR3 in amino acids: CASSERTGRNTEAFF.

The rearrangement links TRBV9 to TRBJ2-3. CDR1 is SGDLS, CDR2 YYNGEE, per germline. This CDR3 spans 15 amino acids. The chain's CDR3 is CASSVGQDALNTQYF.

This chain links TRBV5-1 with TRBJ2-3; TCRdb's D gene call, TRBD1, goes unchecked for lack of DNA. Germline V gives CDR1 SGHRS, CDR2 YFSETQ. CDR3 length: 15 amino acids. The CDR3: CASSRSGQGEDTQYF.

V and J are TRBV29-1 and TRBJ2-3; TCRdb's D gene call, TRBD2, goes unchecked for lack of DNA. The CDR3 is 16 amino acids. Germline V gives CDR1 SQVTM, CDR2 ANQGSEA. The CDR3 loop is CSVEERGGRGTDTQYF.

The chain combines TRBV12-3 or TRBV12-4 with TRBJ2-3; TCRdb outputs TRBD2, but without DNA this stays unchecked. This CDR3 contains 16 residues. CDR3: CASSPRLAARTDTQYF.

This chain links TRBV20-1 with TRBJ2-3; the TCRdb call, TRBD2, lacks DNA for checking. The CDR3 is made up of 15 amino acids. Germline loops: CDR1 DFQATT, CDR2 SNEGSKA (reference sequence). The CDR3 is CSASRLADRTDTQYF.

This chain joins TRBV29-1 and TRBJ1-3. This CDR3 region has 16 residues. Germline V lookup: CDR1 SQVTM, CDR2 ANQGSEA. CDR3 region: CSVEDGKLSSGNTIYF.

The chain links TRBV25-1 to TRBJ2-3; TCRdb reports TRBD1, a call that lacks DNA to check it against. This CDR3 region has 14 residues. CDR1 and CDR2 from the germline V gene are MGHDK and SYGVNS. CDR3 residues: CASRGQGLTDTQYF.

The V and J genes are TRBV4-1 and TRBJ2-7; TCRdb's assignment of TRBD1 cannot be checked, as there is no DNA. This CDR3 spans 16 amino acids. Per the germline V gene, CDR1 is MGHRA and CDR2 is YSYEKL. CDR3 amino acids: CASSHSPRDRVYEQYF.

V is TRBV4-1 and J is TRBJ1-5; the TCRdb call, TRBD1, lacks DNA for checking. Germline CDR1 reads MGHRA; CDR2 reads YSYEKL. The length of the CDR3 is 16 residues. This CDR3 reads CASSQVQGQGNQPQHF.

This chain connects TRBV5-6 to TRBJ2-2; TCRdb proposes TRBD1, but this gene call is untestable without DNA. Germline V gives CDR1 SGHDT, CDR2 YYEEEE. CDR3 length: 16 amino acids. CDR3 in amino acids: CASSLVIRGPTGELFF.

This chain joins TRBV19 and TRBJ2-1; TCRdb's D call of TRBD1 is untestable without DNA. The germline V gene encodes CDR1 LNHDA and CDR2 SQIVND (reference sequence). The CDR3 extends over 16 amino acids. The CDR3 protein is CASSGGHWSSYNEQFF.